A single T cell receptor beta chain is shown here with its context. Other nucleotide sequences from this sample produce the same CDR3. The data belong to a study of shared clonotypes between healthy human individuals. Germline V CDR1 and CDR2: SGHTA, FQGNSA. CDR3 length: 14 residues. The V end was cut by 1 base, the J end by 3 bases, with 8 bases between. As handled by the study authors: Quality scores were absent from the junction-only immunoSEQ sequences, so filtering differed. Clones were sequenced by immunoSEQ multiplex PCR, and TCRdb holds only the in-frame ones, with some missing. V and J calls and clone size are those listed in that table; D and trimming were worked out from the DNA. The table lists 950,000 to 1,300,000 clones, about 75% of them singletons.

V usage is TRBV7-2 and J usage is TRBJ2-3; no definite D call. The TCR comes from a young man in good health. Sequences were obtained from memory CD4+ T cells sorted from blood. Sample subset: CD45RA-negative fraction. This CDR3 is CASSLGLSTDTQYF. The DNA of the CDR3 is TGTGCCAGCAGCTTAGGCCTCTCTACAGATACGCAGTATTTT.